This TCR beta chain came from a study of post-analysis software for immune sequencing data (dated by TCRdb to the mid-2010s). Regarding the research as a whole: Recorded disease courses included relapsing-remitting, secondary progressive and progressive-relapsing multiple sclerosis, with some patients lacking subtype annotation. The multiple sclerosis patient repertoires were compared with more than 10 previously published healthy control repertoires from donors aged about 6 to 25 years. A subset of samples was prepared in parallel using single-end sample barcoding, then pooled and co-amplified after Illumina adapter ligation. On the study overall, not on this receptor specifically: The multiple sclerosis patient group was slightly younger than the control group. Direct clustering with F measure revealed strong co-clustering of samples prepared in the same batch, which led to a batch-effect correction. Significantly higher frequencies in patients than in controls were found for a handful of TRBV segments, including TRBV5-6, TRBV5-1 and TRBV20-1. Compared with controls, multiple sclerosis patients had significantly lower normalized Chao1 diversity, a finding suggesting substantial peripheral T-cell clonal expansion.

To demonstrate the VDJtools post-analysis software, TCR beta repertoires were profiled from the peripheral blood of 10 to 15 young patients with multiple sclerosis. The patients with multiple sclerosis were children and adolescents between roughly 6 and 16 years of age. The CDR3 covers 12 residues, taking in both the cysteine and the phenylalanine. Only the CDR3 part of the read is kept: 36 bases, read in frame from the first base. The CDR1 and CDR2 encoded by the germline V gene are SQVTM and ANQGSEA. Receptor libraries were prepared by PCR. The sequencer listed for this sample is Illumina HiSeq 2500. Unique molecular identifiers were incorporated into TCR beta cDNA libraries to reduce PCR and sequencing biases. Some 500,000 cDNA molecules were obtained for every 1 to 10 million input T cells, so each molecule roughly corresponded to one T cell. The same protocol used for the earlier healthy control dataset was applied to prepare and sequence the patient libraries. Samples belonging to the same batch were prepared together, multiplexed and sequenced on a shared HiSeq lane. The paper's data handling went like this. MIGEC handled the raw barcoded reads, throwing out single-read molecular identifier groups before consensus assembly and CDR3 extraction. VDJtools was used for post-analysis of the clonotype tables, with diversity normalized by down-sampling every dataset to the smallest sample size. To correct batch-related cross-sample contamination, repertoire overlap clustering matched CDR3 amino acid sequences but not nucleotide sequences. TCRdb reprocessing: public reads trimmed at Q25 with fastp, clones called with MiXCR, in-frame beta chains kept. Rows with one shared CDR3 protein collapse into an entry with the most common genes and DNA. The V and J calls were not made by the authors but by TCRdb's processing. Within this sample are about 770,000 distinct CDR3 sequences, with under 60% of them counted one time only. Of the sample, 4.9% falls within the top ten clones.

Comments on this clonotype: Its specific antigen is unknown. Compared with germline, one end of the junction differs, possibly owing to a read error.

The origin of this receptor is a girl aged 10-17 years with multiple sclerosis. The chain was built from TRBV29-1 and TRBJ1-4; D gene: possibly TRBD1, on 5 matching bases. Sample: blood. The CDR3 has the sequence CGVLNPGTQLFF. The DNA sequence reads TGCGGCGTTCTCAACCCGGGGACGCAACTGTTTTTT.